The sequence of this T cell receptor (beta chain) was determined in a study of regulatory T cells in long-lasting Graves disease. At the level of the study: Patients with new Graves' disease had used antithyroid drugs below 3 months.

This clonotype appeared many times. Trimming at V came to 4 bases and at J to 10 bases, leaving 11 bases not matched to a gene. From germline, CDR1 is MDHEN and CDR2 SYDVKM. The CDR3 covers 15 residues. Sequencing libraries for TCR beta were prepared with iRepertoire HTBI primers and Arm-PCR of CDR3 regions. From the multiplex PCR reads, TCRdb called clonotypes with MiXCR, one entry per CDR3 protein. The sample includes more than 400,000 distinct CDR3 sequences, about 16% of them seen just once. The time point here: newly diagnosed GD, antithyroid drugs for less than 3 months. Extracted RNA from PBMCs served as the source of the TCR library. This same sample was also taken into another study, of T cells in Graves' hyperthyroidism and ophthalmopathy. That paper states: Most expanded thyroid clonotypes above 0.001 also appeared in blood.

V and J are TRBV28 and TRBJ2-3; 10 bases map to TRBD2. Material: peripheral blood mononuclear cells (PBMCs), obtained at new diagnosis, from a patient treated with antithyroid drugs. The source is a man aged 40-49 years with Graves disease. CDR3 protein: CASSSRLAGPPAQYF. The CDR3 nucleotides read TGTGCCAGCAGTTCCCGACTAGCGGGTCCCCCTGCGCAGTATTTT.